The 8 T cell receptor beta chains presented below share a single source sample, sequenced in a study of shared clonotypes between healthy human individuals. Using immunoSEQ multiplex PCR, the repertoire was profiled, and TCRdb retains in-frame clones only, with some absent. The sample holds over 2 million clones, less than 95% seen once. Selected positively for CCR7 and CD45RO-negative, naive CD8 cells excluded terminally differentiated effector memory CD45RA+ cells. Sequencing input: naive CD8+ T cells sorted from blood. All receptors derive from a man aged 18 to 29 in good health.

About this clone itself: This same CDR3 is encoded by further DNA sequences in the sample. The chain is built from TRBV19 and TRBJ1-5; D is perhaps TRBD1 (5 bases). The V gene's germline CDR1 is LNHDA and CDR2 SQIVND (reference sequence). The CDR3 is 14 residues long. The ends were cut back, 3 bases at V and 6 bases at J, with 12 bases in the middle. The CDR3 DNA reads TGTGCCAGTAGTATTAGGGACGGGGGTCAGCCCCAGCATTTT. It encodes CASSIRDGGQPQHF.

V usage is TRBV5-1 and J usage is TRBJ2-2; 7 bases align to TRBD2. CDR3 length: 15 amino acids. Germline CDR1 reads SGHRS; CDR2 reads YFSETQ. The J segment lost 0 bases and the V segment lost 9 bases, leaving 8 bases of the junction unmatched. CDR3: CATSEGTTNTGELFF. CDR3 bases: TGCGCCACCTCCGAAGGGACTACGAACACCGGGGAGCTGTTTTTT. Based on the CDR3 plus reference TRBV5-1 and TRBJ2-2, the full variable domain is KAGVTQTPRYLIKTRGQQVTLSCSPISGHRSVSWYQQTPGQGLQFLFEYFSETQRNKGNFPGRFSGRQFSNSRSEMNVSTLELGDSALYLCATSEGTTNTGELFFGEGSRLTVL.

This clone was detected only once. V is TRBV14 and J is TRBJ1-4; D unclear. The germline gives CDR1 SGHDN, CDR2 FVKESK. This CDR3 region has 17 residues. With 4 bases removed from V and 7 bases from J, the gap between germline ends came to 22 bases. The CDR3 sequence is CASSPRTLIRRGEKLFF. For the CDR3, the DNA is TGTGCCAGCAGCCCCCGTACCCTTATCAGGCGCGGTGAAAAACTGTTTTTT.

The CDR3 sequence: CAWSYSFWSEENNSPLHF. Here the CDR3 DNA reads TGTGCCTGGAGTTACTCTTTCTGGAGCGAGGAGAATAATTCACCCCTCCACTTT. The V gene is TRBV30, the J gene TRBJ1-6; D is undetermined. V was trimmed by 2 bases and J by 5 bases, leaving 22 bases between them. CDR1 GTSNPN and CDR2 SVGIG come from the germline V gene (reference sequence). The CDR3 has 18 residues. Full variable domain (remainder filled in from reference TRBV30 and TRBJ1-6): SQTIHQWPATLVQPVGSPLSLECTVEGTSNPNLYWYRQAAGRGLQLLFYSVGIGQISSEVPQNLSASRPQDRQFILSSKKLLLSDSGFYLCAWSYSFWSEENNSPLHFGNGTRLTVT.

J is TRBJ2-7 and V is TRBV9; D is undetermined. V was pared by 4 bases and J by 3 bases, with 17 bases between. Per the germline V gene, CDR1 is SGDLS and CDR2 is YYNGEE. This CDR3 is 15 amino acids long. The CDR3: CASSWAASGDYEQYF. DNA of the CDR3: TGTGCCAGCAGCTGGGCCGCATCAGGTGACTACGAGCAGTACTTC.

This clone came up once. CDR3: CASSELGRFYEQYF. Here the CDR3 DNA reads TGTGCCAGCAGTGAATTGGGCAGATTCTACGAGCAGTACTTC. The V gene is TRBV6-1, the J gene TRBJ2-7; D not resolved. CDR3 length equals 14 residues. The V end lost 2 bases, the J end lost 3 bases, and 11 bases lay between the germline ends. Germline-derived CDR1 and CDR2 are MNHNS and SASEGT.

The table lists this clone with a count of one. CDR3 nucleotide sequence: TGTGCCAGCAGCTCGGGACTAGGGCTCAGTCGCTACGAGCAGTACTTC. Its translation: CASSSGLGLSRYEQYF. The rearrangement links TRBV7-9 to TRBJ2-7; 8 nucleotides agree with TRBD2. This CDR3 region has 16 residues. Germline V gene data show CDR1 as SEHNR and CDR2 as FQNEAQ (reference sequence). The V gene end was trimmed by 4 bases and the J gene end by 3 bases; junction bases not matched to a gene: 11.

This CDR3 reads CASEGINTDTQYF. CDR3 nucleotides: TGTGCGTCCGAAGGGATTAACACAGATACGCAGTATTTT. The V call is TRBV2, the J call TRBJ2-3; D is ambiguous. Germline assignment: CDR1 SNHLY and CDR2 FYNNEI. The CDR3 has 13 amino acids.